Sequencing of this T cell receptor (beta chain) was carried out in a study of PD-L1 blockade in urothelial cancer. Overall study: Previous chemotherapy exposure amounted to 0 to 3 regimens for patients. Whole-study findings and limits: TCR clonality was measured in pretreatment peripheral blood. Clonality below the median predicted better survival.

The method was immunoSEQ multiplex PCR; TCRdb's version includes in-frame clones alone and lacks a portion of them. The sample consists of 55,000 to 70,000 clones, about four fifths of them appearing once. As for this clone: Its target is not known.

The CDR3 runs 15 residues. V gave up 2 bases and J gave up 0 bases, with 9 bases separating them. Per germline, CDR1 SGHRS and CDR2 YFSETQ. This receptor was taken from a man between 65 and 80 years old with urothelial cancer. Sample: PBMCs, taken around atezolizumab (anti-PD-L1) treatment. This sequence joins TRBV5-1 and TRBJ2-1; no firm D call. CDR3 DNA sequence: TGCGCCAGCAGCTTCGAAAAGAGCTCCTACAATGAGCAGTTCTTC. The encoded protein is CASSFEKSSYNEQFF.